Here is one TCR beta chain with its context. This entry belongs to a study of T cell changes during pregnancy in multiple sclerosis. CDR1 MNHNY and CDR2 SVGAGI come from the germline V gene (reference sequence). V was clipped by 2 bases and J by 7 bases, with 8 bases between them. The CDR3 runs to 12 residues. Assay used: immunoSEQ multiplex PCR; TCRdb lists only in-frame clones, some missing. The profile covers 80,000 or so clones, with roughly nine tenths appearing a single time and 1.4% taken by the ten largest. The sequence was obtained from a female donor with multiple sclerosis, enrolled in a pregnancy study. The rearrangement joins TRBV6-6 to TRBJ1-1; tentative D call: TRBD1 (5 bases). The source was peripheral blood, collected before pregnancy. The CDR3 bases are TGTGCCAGCAGTTACCCGACAGTTGAAGCTTTCTTT. Residues: CASSYPTVEAFF.